The clone carrying this T cell receptor (beta chain) was seen a few times. Study processing details: Cell counts per sample came from amplifying reference gene primers. Only in-frame clones appear in the TCRdb table, and some are missing; sequencing was by immunoSEQ multiplex PCR. V, J and clone size derive from that table, while D and trimming were established from the DNA sequence. This sample carries fewer than 75,000 clones, about 88% of them seen once, and the ten largest clones take 3% to 4.5%. This record belongs to a study of blood T cell repertoires in COVID-19. Study information: Material from acute and convalescent COVID-19 was sourced from the United States, Italy and Spain. PBMCs, B-cell-depleted T cells, or T cells provided the cDNA or gDNA that made up the material.

The length of the CDR3 is 17 residues. Trimming cost V 0 bases and J 0 bases, with 9 bases left between them. Germline V gives CDR1 MGHRA, CDR2 YSYEKL. Sequencing input: peripheral blood. The V and J genes are TRBV4-1 and TRBJ2-6; D may be TRBD1 (6 bases). The sequence was collected from a man in his sixties or seventies with acute or convalescent COVID-19. This chain's CDR3 is CASSQDLGASGANVLTF. For the CDR3, the DNA is TGCGCCAGCAGCCAAGATTTGGGGGCCTCTGGGGCCAACGTCCTGACTTTC.